The TCR beta chain described here comes from a study of cytomegalovirus exposure and HLA in healthy donors. Worth noting for this clone: The antigen is unknown.

Sequenced by immunoSEQ multiplex PCR; TCRdb stores in-frame clones only, minus some. This table has 120,000 to 150,000 clones, about 91% appearing once. Points from the study as a whole: According to the study, 180 or so TCR beta chains were cytomegalovirus-associated. Subsequent analysis found a tendency for first-cohort TCR clusters to co-occur within the roughly 130 validation repertoires. It was confirmed in vitro that a few of the CMV-associated chains were specific for CMV antigens.

With 5 bases clipped from V and 2 bases from J, the junction kept 12 bases outside the gene matches. The CDR3 is made up of 17 amino acids. Germline CDR1 reads LNHDA; CDR2 reads SQIVND (reference sequence). The V call is TRBV19, the J call TRBJ1-5, with 7 bases aligning to TRBD1. Sequenced sample: PBMCs. This TCR came from a man younger than 35 in good health and CMV-seropositive. CDR3 coding DNA: TGTGCCAGTAGTTTCTTACAGGGGCGTCTGGGCAATCAGCCCCAGCATTTT. Translation: CASSFLQGRLGNQPQHF.